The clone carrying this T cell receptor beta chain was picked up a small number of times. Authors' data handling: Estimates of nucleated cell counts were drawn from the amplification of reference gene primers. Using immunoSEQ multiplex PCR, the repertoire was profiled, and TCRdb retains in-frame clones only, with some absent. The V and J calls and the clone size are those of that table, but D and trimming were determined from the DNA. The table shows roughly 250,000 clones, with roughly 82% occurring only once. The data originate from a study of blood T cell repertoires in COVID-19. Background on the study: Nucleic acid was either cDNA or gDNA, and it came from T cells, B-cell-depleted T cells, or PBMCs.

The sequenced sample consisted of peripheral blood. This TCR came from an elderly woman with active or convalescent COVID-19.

CDR3: CASSSIDAGSLHF. The CDR3 region has the DNA TGTGCCAGCAGCTCAATCGACGCGGGTTCCCTCCACTTT. This chain joins TRBV5-4 and TRBJ1-6; no clear D. Trimming shortened V by 3 bases and J by 14 bases, and 15 bases separated the two germline ends. Germline V gene sequence: CDR1 SGHNT, CDR2 YYREEE (reference sequence). The length of the CDR3 is 13 residues.